This T cell receptor (beta chain) was obtained from a study of identical twins. Study-wide results and limits: Instead of following the same donors, the conclusions were based on cross-sectional statistical analysis. Modeled out-of-frame TCR alpha sharing in monozygotic twins fell below observed levels.

TCRdb passed the 5' RACE reads through MiXCR, listing each CDR3 protein once. The sample contains a few hundred thousand distinct CDR3 sequences, 6.5% to 9.5% of which appear only once. The table lists this clonotype with many counts. As yet, its antigen is unknown. Each donor (without exception) was a healthy Caucasian. The germline V gene encodes CDR1 SNHLY and CDR2 FYNNEI. Trimming stripped 3 bases from V and 4 bases from J, with 13 bases between. The CDR3 is 15 amino acids. The data were also submitted as part of a second study, on yellow fever vaccine responses in identical twins.

V usage is TRBV2 and J usage is TRBJ2-1, with TRBD2 as a possible D gene (6 bases). This sequence was found in a woman aged 18-30 years in good health. Sequencing was carried out using CD8+ T cells sorted from blood. The DNA of the CDR3 is TGTGCCAGCAGTGACGGGGGACCGAATTACAATGAGCAGTTCTTC. This encodes CASSDGGPNYNEQFF.